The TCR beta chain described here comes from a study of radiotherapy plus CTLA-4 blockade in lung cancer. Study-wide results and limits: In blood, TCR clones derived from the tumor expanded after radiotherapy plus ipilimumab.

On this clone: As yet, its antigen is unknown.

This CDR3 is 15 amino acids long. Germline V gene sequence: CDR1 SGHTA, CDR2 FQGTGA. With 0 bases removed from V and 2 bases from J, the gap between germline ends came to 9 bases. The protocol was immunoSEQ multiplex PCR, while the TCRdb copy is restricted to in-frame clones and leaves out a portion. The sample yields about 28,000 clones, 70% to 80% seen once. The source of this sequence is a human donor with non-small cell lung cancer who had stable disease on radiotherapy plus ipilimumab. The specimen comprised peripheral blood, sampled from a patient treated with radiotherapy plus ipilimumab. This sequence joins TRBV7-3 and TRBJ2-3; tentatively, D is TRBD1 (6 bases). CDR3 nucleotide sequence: TGTGCCAGCAGCTTAACGGCAGGGGTCACAGATACGCAGTATTTT. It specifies CASSLTAGVTDTQYF.